This is a list of T cell receptor beta chains from one sample in a study of cytomegalovirus exposure and HLA in healthy donors. The data were produced by immunoSEQ multiplex PCR, yet TCRdb's version contains in-frame clones alone and is incomplete. The profile covers over 150,000 clones, with 65% to 85% appearing a single time and about 2.4% taken by the ten largest. Sample: PBMCs. Receptors originate from a woman in her thirties or forties in good health and CMV-seropositive. CDR3s include the opening cysteine and the closing phenylalanine or tryptophan. The D gene is left open where the match is weak. Where a row states a size, it is once, few, many or the class of an expanded clone; other rows omit it.

J gene: TRBJ1-2; V gene: TRBV10-2; clone size: few; D gene: -; CDR3 DNA: TGCGCCAGCAGTGAGTCGTATGGGGGGGGCTACACCTTC; CDR3 protein: CASSESYGGGYTF
J gene: TRBJ2-7; V gene: TRBV15; clone size: -; D gene: -; CDR3 DNA: TGTGCCACCAGAAACCTGGTGGAGTACGAGCAGTACTTC; CDR3 protein: CATRNLVEYEQYF
J gene: TRBJ1-5; V gene: TRBV6-6; clone size: once; D gene: -; CDR3 DNA: TGTGCCAGCAAAGCAAGCAATCAGCCCCAGCATTTT; CDR3 protein: CASKASNQPQHF
J gene: TRBJ1-3; V gene: TRBV12-5; clone size: -; D gene: -; CDR3 DNA: TGTGCTAGTGGTACAGGGCCTGGAAACACCATATATTTT; CDR3 protein: CASGTGPGNTIYF
J gene: TRBJ1-1; V gene: TRBV30; clone size: -; D gene: -; CDR3 DNA: TGTGCCTGGAGGGGGACATTGAACACTGAAGCTTTCTTT; CDR3 protein: CAWRGTLNTEAFF
J gene: TRBJ2-2; V gene: TRBV5-4; clone size: -; D gene: TRBD1; CDR3 DNA: TGTGCCAGCAGCCCCGCCCCGGGACAGGGCCTGAACACCGGGGAGCTGTTTTTT; CDR3 protein: CASSPAPGQGLNTGELFF
J gene: TRBJ2-1; V gene: TRBV5-1; clone size: -; D gene: TRBD2; CDR3 DNA: TGCGCCACCGGGGAGGGAGGCCACACGAATGAGCAGTTCTTC; CDR3 protein: CATGEGGHTNEQFF
J gene: TRBJ2-1; V gene: TRBV30; clone size: -; D gene: TRBD2; CDR3 DNA: TGTGCCTGGGGGGGACTAGCGGGAGAGCATGAGCAGTTCTTC; CDR3 protein: CAWGGLAGEHEQFF
J gene: TRBJ1-2; V gene: TRBV12-2; clone size: -; D gene: -; CDR3 DNA: TGTGCAAGTCGCTTAGGTATAGATATTAACTATGGCTACACCTTC; CDR3 protein: CASRLGIDINYGYTF
J gene: TRBJ2-3; V gene: TRBV6-4; clone size: -; D gene: -; CDR3 DNA: TGTGCCAGCAGTGACCAACTAGACTCCGCGCAGTATTTT; CDR3 protein: CASSDQLDSAQYF
J gene: TRBJ2-3; V gene: TRBV6-1; clone size: -; D gene: -; CDR3 DNA: TGTGCCAGCCGACTCGACCTCACAGATACGCAGTATTTT; CDR3 protein: CASRLDLTDTQYF
J gene: TRBJ2-1; V gene: TRBV28; clone size: -; D gene: -; CDR3 DNA: TGTGCCGCACTAGGACCCTACAATGAGCAGTTCTTC; CDR3 protein: CAALGPYNEQFF
J gene: TRBJ2-2; V gene: TRBV19; clone size: -; D gene: -; CDR3 DNA: TGTGCCAGTAGCAACAGGGTTGGCGGGGAGCTGTTTTTT; CDR3 protein: CASSNRVGGELFF
J gene: TRBJ1-2; V gene: TRBV4-2; clone size: -; D gene: -; CDR3 DNA: TGTGCCAGCAGGCGGGGGGGAGCCTATGGCTACACCTTC; CDR3 protein: CASRRGGAYGYTF
J gene: TRBJ2-7; V gene: TRBV30; clone size: -; D gene: TRBD1; CDR3 DNA: TGTGCCTCTCAGGACAGGGGGTTAGGGGAGCAGTACTTC; CDR3 protein: CASQDRGLGEQYF
J gene: TRBJ2-2; V gene: TRBV5-4; clone size: -; D gene: TRBD2; CDR3 DNA: TGTGCCAGCAGTTCTGGACTAGCGGGGGGGCCAGGCACCGGGGAGCTGTTTTTT; CDR3 protein: CASSSGLAGGPGTGELFF
J gene: TRBJ2-7; V gene: TRBV6-5; clone size: -; D gene: TRBD1; CDR3 DNA: TGTGCCAGCAGCACGACAGGGGGCAGCGAGCAGTACTTC; CDR3 protein: CASSTTGGSEQYF
J gene: TRBJ2-7; V gene: TRBV4-3; clone size: -; D gene: TRBD2; CDR3 DNA: TGCGCCAGCAGCCCTGGACTAGCGGGGGGGTCCTACGAGCAGTACTTC; CDR3 protein: CASSPGLAGGSYEQYF
J gene: TRBJ2-6; V gene: TRBV15; clone size: -; D gene: TRBD1; CDR3 DNA: TGTGCCGCCGGACAGGGGAGGCCCTCTGGGGCCAACGTCCTGACTTTC; CDR3 protein: CAAGQGRPSGANVLTF
J gene: TRBJ1-1; V gene: TRBV7-8; clone size: -; D gene: -; CDR3 DNA: TGTGCCAGCAGGGTACAGGGAAACACTGAAGCTTTCTTT; CDR3 protein: CASRVQGNTEAFF
J gene: TRBJ2-3; V gene: TRBV14; clone size: -; D gene: -; CDR3 DNA: TGTGCCAGCAGCCATACACGATGGTACGCAGATACGCAGTATTTT; CDR3 protein: CASSHTRWYADTQYF
J gene: TRBJ2-3; V gene: TRBV4-3; clone size: few; D gene: TRBD2; CDR3 DNA: TGCGCCAGCAGCCAAGGGACAGCGGGGGGTTTCACAGATACGCAGTATTTT; CDR3 protein: CASSQGTAGGFTDTQYF
J gene: TRBJ2-5; V gene: TRBV7-2; clone size: -; D gene: TRBD2; CDR3 DNA: TGTGCCAGCAGAGCGGGGTCCCAAGAGACCCAGTACTTC; CDR3 protein: CASRAGSQETQYF
J gene: TRBJ2-7; V gene: TRBV7-2; clone size: -; D gene: TRBD2; CDR3 DNA: TGTGCCAGCAGCTTAGCGGGGAGCGGGAGGTTCGAGCAGTACTTC; CDR3 protein: CASSLAGSGRFEQYF
J gene: TRBJ2-1; V gene: TRBV6-5; clone size: -; D gene: TRBD2; CDR3 DNA: TGTGCCAGCAAGATGGCGGGGGGGGCCCTCAATGAGCAGTTCTTC; CDR3 protein: CASKMAGGALNEQFF
J gene: TRBJ2-7; V gene: TRBV6-5; clone size: -; D gene: TRBD2; CDR3 DNA: TGTGCCAGCAGTTCGGGACTAGCGGGAGCGTACGAGCAGTACTTC; CDR3 protein: CASSSGLAGAYEQYF
J gene: TRBJ2-7; V gene: TRBV6-6; clone size: -; D gene: TRBD1; CDR3 DNA: TGTGCCAGCAGCACGGACAGGGGCTACGAGCAGTACTTC; CDR3 protein: CASSTDRGYEQYF
J gene: TRBJ2-3; V gene: TRBV29-1; clone size: -; D gene: -; CDR3 DNA: TGCAGCGTTGAAGGGGTAGCGGCCACAGATACGCAGTATTTT; CDR3 protein: CSVEGVAATDTQYF
J gene: TRBJ1-6; V gene: TRBV5-6; clone size: -; D gene: TRBD1; CDR3 DNA: TGTGCCAGCAGCTCAGGGGGATATGGGTCCTATAATTCACCCCTCCACTTT; CDR3 protein: CASSSGGYGSYNSPLHF
J gene: TRBJ2-1; V gene: TRBV7-2; clone size: -; D gene: TRBD2; CDR3 DNA: TGTGCCAGTCAAAGAGGCGGTGGTAGCGGGTTGAATGAGCAGTTCTTC; CDR3 protein: CASQRGGGSGLNEQFF
J gene: TRBJ1-1; V gene: TRBV2; clone size: -; D gene: -; CDR3 DNA: TGTGCCAGCACTCCGAAGGGGATAGTGTCTGAAGCTTTCTTT; CDR3 protein: CASTPKGIVSEAFF
J gene: TRBJ1-5; V gene: TRBV6-5; clone size: -; D gene: TRBD1; CDR3 DNA: TGTGCCACGACAGGGAGATATGGCAATCAGCCCCAGCATTTT; CDR3 protein: CATTGRYGNQPQHF
J gene: TRBJ2-7; V gene: TRBV29-1; clone size: -; D gene: TRBD1; CDR3 DNA: TGCAGCGTTGAAGAGGGGACAGGGGGGATTGACGAGCAGTACTTC; CDR3 protein: CSVEEGTGGIDEQYF
J gene: TRBJ2-7; V gene: TRBV2; clone size: -; D gene: -; CDR3 DNA: TGTGCCAGCAAAAAAGGGGGAATTAGCTACGAGCAGTACTTC; CDR3 protein: CASKKGGISYEQYF
J gene: TRBJ1-1; V gene: TRBV30; clone size: once; D gene: TRBD1; CDR3 DNA: TGTGCCTGGAGTGAGACAGGGGTAGCCACTGAAGCTTTCTTT; CDR3 protein: CAWSETGVATEAFF
J gene: TRBJ1-2; V gene: TRBV18; clone size: few; D gene: -; CDR3 DNA: TGTGCCAGCTCATCCGCTGGAACCGACAGTTTAGGTTACTATGGCTACACCTTC; CDR3 protein: CASSSAGTDSLGYYGYTF
J gene: TRBJ2-7; V gene: TRBV7-6; clone size: -; D gene: TRBD1; CDR3 DNA: TGTGCCAGCAGCCGGACAGGTTACGAGCAGTACTTC; CDR3 protein: CASSRTGYEQYF
J gene: TRBJ1-1; V gene: TRBV28; clone size: few; D gene: TRBD1; CDR3 DNA: TGTGCCAGCAGTTTAGAGGCTACAGGGGGAAACACTGAAGCTTTCTTT; CDR3 protein: CASSLEATGGNTEAFF
J gene: TRBJ1-1; V gene: TRBV30; clone size: -; D gene: -; CDR3 DNA: TGTGCCTGGAGTCAGGGGAAAGGGGCTGAAGCTTTCTTT; CDR3 protein: CAWSQGKGAEAFF
J gene: TRBJ2-2; V gene: TRBV19; clone size: -; D gene: TRBD1; CDR3 DNA: TGTGCCAGTAGACTCGGACAGGGGGCTGGCACCGGGGAGCTGTTTTTT; CDR3 protein: CASRLGQGAGTGELFF
J gene: TRBJ2-3; V gene: TRBV30; clone size: once; D gene: TRBD1; CDR3 DNA: TGTGCCTGGAGTGGGGGACAGGGTGTCGCAGATACGCAGTATTTT; CDR3 protein: CAWSGGQGVADTQYF
J gene: TRBJ2-5; V gene: TRBV7-8; clone size: -; D gene: -; CDR3 DNA: TGTGCCAGCAGCTTAGAAGTTATGGGGGCCTACCAAGAGACCCAGTACTTC; CDR3 protein: CASSLEVMGAYQETQYF
J gene: TRBJ2-3; V gene: TRBV7-2; clone size: -; D gene: -; CDR3 DNA: TGTGCCAGCAGCTTGCAGGGTACAGATACGCAGTATTTT; CDR3 protein: CASSLQGTDTQYF
J gene: TRBJ2-3; V gene: TRBV7-8; clone size: few; D gene: TRBD2; CDR3 DNA: TGTGCCAGCAGCTTAGAAGTTGGCGGGAGATTCGCAGATACGCAGTATTTT; CDR3 protein: CASSLEVGGRFADTQYF
J gene: TRBJ2-1; V gene: TRBV18; clone size: -; D gene: TRBD1; CDR3 DNA: TGTGCCAGCTCACCTCCGACAGGGTACAATGAGCAGTTCTTC; CDR3 protein: CASSPPTGYNEQFF
J gene: TRBJ2-7; V gene: TRBV7-9; clone size: -; D gene: -; CDR3 DNA: TGTTCCAGCAGCTGGACAGCCTCCTACGAGCAGTACTTC; CDR3 protein: CSSSWTASYEQYF
J gene: TRBJ1-1; V gene: TRBV4-1; clone size: -; D gene: TRBD1; CDR3 DNA: TGCGCCAGCAGCCAAGGACAGGGGGATGACACTGAAGCTTTCTTT; CDR3 protein: CASSQGQGDDTEAFF
J gene: TRBJ2-2; V gene: TRBV7-2; clone size: -; D gene: TRBD2; CDR3 DNA: TGTGCCAGCAGCTTCGGGACTACCTACACCGGGGAGCTGTTTTTT; CDR3 protein: CASSFGTTYTGELFF
J gene: TRBJ2-3; V gene: TRBV4-3; clone size: -; D gene: -; CDR3 DNA: TGCGCCAGCAGCCAACAGGGTGTCGATACGCAGTATTTT; CDR3 protein: CASSQQGVDTQYF
J gene: TRBJ2-7; V gene: TRBV18; clone size: -; D gene: -; CDR3 DNA: TGTGCCAGCTCACCCCAGGCGCCAGGGGCCTCCTACGAGCAGTACTTC; CDR3 protein: CASSPQAPGASYEQYF
J gene: TRBJ2-1; V gene: TRBV4-1; clone size: -; D gene: TRBD1; CDR3 DNA: TGCGCCAGCAGCCAAGGGGACAGGAAGTTTTTCAATGAGCAGTTCTTC; CDR3 protein: CASSQGDRKFFNEQFF